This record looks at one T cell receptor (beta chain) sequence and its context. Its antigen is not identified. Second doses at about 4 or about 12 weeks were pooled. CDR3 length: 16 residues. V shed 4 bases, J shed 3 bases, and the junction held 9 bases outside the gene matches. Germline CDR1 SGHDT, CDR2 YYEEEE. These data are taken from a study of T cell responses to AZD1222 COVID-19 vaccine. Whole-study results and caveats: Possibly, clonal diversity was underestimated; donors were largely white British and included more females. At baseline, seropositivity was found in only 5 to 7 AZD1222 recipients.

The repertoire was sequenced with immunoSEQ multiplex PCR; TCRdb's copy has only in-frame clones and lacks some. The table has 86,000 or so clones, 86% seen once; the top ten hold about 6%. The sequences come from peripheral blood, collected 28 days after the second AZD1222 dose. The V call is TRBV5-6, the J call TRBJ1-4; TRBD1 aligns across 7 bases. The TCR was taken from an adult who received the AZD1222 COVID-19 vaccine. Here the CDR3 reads CASSRQGGRPNEKLFF. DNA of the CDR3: TGTGCCAGCAGCCGTCAGGGGGGTCGACCTAATGAAAAACTGTTTTTT.